The 19 T cell receptor beta chains below all came from one sample that was sequenced in a study of T cell clonality in common variable immunodeficiency. The method was immunoSEQ multiplex PCR; TCRdb's version includes in-frame clones alone and lacks a portion of them. The sample has around 81,000 clones, none seen only once. Sequencing was carried out using peripheral blood mononuclear cells. All receptors come from a person between 18 and 75 years old in good health.

This clone has ten or more counts. The missing CDR3 end, 3 residues past where the read stops, is filled in from the germline J gene. This chain uses TRBV20-1 with TRBJ2-7; 7 nucleotides match TRBD2. The length of the CDR3 is 13 residues. CDR1 is DFQATT, CDR2 SNEGSKA, per germline (reference sequence). Trimming cost V 5 bases and J 5 bases; bases outside gene matches: 9. CDR3 bases read: TGCAGTGCTGATGGACTAGGGGACGACGAG. Residues: CSADGLGDDE. The full CDR3 sequence reads CSADGLGDDEQYF.

This clone showed up many times. The read ends 3 residues shy of where the CDR3 ends; the end is completed using the germline J gene. V usage is TRBV20-1 and J usage is TRBJ2-1; TRBD1 aligns across 11 bases. CDR3 length equals 14 residues. V lost 3 bases to trimming and J lost 3 bases; unmatched junction nucleotides: 1. CDR1 is DFQATT and CDR2 is SNEGSKA in the germline V gene (reference sequence). This CDR3 reads CSARGTGGYNEQFF. The CDR3 bases that were read are TGCAGTGCTAGGGGGACAGGGGGCTACAATGAG.

This clone came up many times. The CDR3 end is not reached by the read, which stops 3 residues before it; the germline J gene fills it in. The chain recombines TRBV5-1 with TRBJ2-1; no clear D. The CDR3 is 13 amino acids. The V end lost 0 bases, the J end lost 4 bases, and 5 bases lay between the germline ends. The germline gives CDR1 SGHRS, CDR2 YFSETQ. Here the CDR3 reads CASSLEAYNEQFF. The sequenced CDR3 bases are TGCGCCAGCAGCTTGGAAGCATACAATGAG. Filled out from reference TRBV5-1 and TRBJ2-1, the complete variable domain reads KAGVTQTPRYLIKTRGQQVTLSCSPISGHRSVSWYQQTPGQGLQFLFEYFSETQRNKGNFPGRFSGRQFSNSRSEMNVSTLELGDSALYLCASSLEAYNEQFFGPGTRLTVL.

This clone was detected ten times or more. Read sequence stops 3 residues before the CDR3 end, and the germline J gene provides the missing end. This chain joins TRBV20-1 and TRBJ2-2, with 12 bases lining up with TRBD2. The CDR3 covers 18 residues. Trimming removed 0 bases from V and 2 bases from J; junction bases left unmatched: 7. CDR1 and CDR2 from the germline V gene are DFQATT and SNEGSKA (reference sequence). The CDR3 bases that were read are TGCAGTGCTAGAGATTGGGGACTAGCGGGTTTCAACACCGGGGAG. The encoded protein is CSARDWGLAGFNTGE. The full CDR3 sequence reads CSARDWGLAGFNTGELFF.

This clone came up many times. The read halts 3 residues ahead of the CDR3 end, with the missing end drawn from the germline J gene. The gene calls are TRBV28 and TRBJ1-6, with D perhaps TRBD1 (5 bases). Trimming removed 6 bases at V and 0 bases at J, with 9 bases between. The CDR3 has 15 residues. Germline CDR1 is MDHEN and CDR2 is SYDVKM. This CDR3 is CASRAGTSYNSPLHF. CDR3 DNA, as far as it was read: TGTGCCAGCAGGGCGGGGACCTCCTATAATTCACCC. The whole variable domain, remainder taken from reference TRBV28 and TRBJ1-6, is DVKVTQSSRYLVKRTGEKVFLECVQDMDHENMFWYRQDPGLGLRLIYFSYDVKMKEKGDIPEGYSVSREKKERFSLILESASTNQTSMYLCASRAGTSYNSPLHFGNGTRLTVT.

There are many counts of this clone. The CDR3 end is not reached by the read, which stops 3 residues before it; the germline J gene fills it in. The chain carries TRBV14 and TRBJ2-2; D is possibly TRBD2 (5 bases). Trimming removed 2 bases at V and 6 bases at J, with 10 bases between. CDR1 SGHDN and CDR2 FVKESK come from the germline V gene. This CDR3 is built from 14 residues. The CDR3 sequence: CASSQRGFAGELFF. The CDR3 DNA, read in part, is TGTGCCAGCAGCCAACGGGGTTTTGCCGGGGAG.

There are many counts of this clone. The read is 3 residues too short to cover the CDR3 end, so that end is filled in from the germline J gene. The chain uses TRBV2 and TRBJ2-3; D not certain. Trimming stripped 7 bases from V and 0 bases from J, with 5 bases between. The CDR3 is 12 amino acids. Per the germline V gene, CDR1 is SNHLY and CDR2 is FYNNEI. This CDR3 reads CASTGSTDTQYF. The CDR3 DNA, read in part, is TGTGCCAGCACCGGGAGCACAGATACG. Supplemented by reference TRBV2 and TRBJ2-3, the full variable domain reads EPEVTQTPSHQVTQMGQEVILRCVPISNHLYFYWYRQILGQKVEFLVSFYNNEISEKSEIFDDQFSVERPDGSNFTLKIRSTKLEDSAMYFCASTGSTDTQYFGPGTRLTVL.

This clone was picked up many times. Read coverage stops 3 residues before the CDR3 terminus; the germline J gene supplies the remainder. This chain connects TRBV19 to TRBJ2-7; TRBD2 aligns across 15 bases. Germline V lookup: CDR1 LNHDA, CDR2 SQIVND (reference sequence). The CDR3 has 19 amino acids. V was clipped by 5 bases and J by 0 bases; unmatched bases: 11. The part of the CDR3 DNA that was read is TGTGCCAGTAGTCTCATTCCGGGACTAGCGGGAGGTAGCTCCTACGAG. This sequence encodes CASSLIPGLAGGSSYE. The full CDR3 sequence reads CASSLIPGLAGGSSYEQYF.

This clone was found many times. The DNA ends 3 residues before the CDR3 does, and the rest of the CDR3 is filled in from the germline J gene. The chain carries TRBV19 and TRBJ2-7; 9 bases fit TRBD1. The CDR3 spans 15 residues. V trimming: 7 bases; J trimming: 5 bases; junction bases outside the gene matches: 12. Looked up from germline, CDR1 is LNHDA and CDR2 is SQIVND (reference sequence). Incomplete CDR3 DNA: TGTGCCAGTAACGAGGGGACAGGGAGAGCCAACGAG. Translation: CASNEGTGRANE. The whole CDR3 sequence is CASNEGTGRANEQYF.

This clone was recorded many times. The CDR3 goes on 3 residues after the read ends, and that part is filled in from the germline J gene. The rearrangement links TRBV7-2 to TRBJ2-5, with D possibly being TRBD1 (6 bases). CDR1 is SGHTA and CDR2 is FQGNSA in the germline V gene. The CDR3 contains 15 residues. The V end was cut by 5 bases, the J end by 3 bases, with 16 bases between. CDR3 sequence reads: CASSPQRGKEETQYF. The sequenced CDR3 bases are TGTGCCAGCAGCCCCCAGAGGGGGAAGGAAGAGACC.

This clone was recorded many times. The read stops 3 residues short of the end of the CDR3; the missing end is completed from the germline J gene. The V gene is TRBV7-3, the J gene TRBJ2-1; D is possibly TRBD1 (6 bases). Deletions cut 5 bases from V and 5 bases from J, with 16 bases between. There are 15 residues in the CDR3. Germline CDR1 reads SGHTA; CDR2 reads FQGTGA. The DNA read from the CDR3 is TGTGCCAGCAGCCAACAGGGTCAAATCAACAATGAG. Protein product: CASSQQGQINNE. In full, the CDR3 is CASSQQGQINNEQFF.

Ten or more counts support this clone. The read falls 3 residues short of the CDR3 end, and the missing part is taken from the germline J gene. This chain connects TRBV6-2 or TRBV6-3 to TRBJ2-2, with TRBD2 matching over 10 bases. There are 14 residues in the CDR3. Germline lookup yields CDR1 MNHEY and CDR2 SVGEGT. The junction had 6 bases not matched to a gene; V was cut back by 7 bases and J by 7 bases. The CDR3 spells CASILAGEGGELFF. CDR3 DNA, as far as it was read: TGTGCCAGCATCCTAGCGGGAGAAGGCGGGGAG.

This clone was observed at least ten times. The read ends 3 residues early relative to the CDR3; the germline J gene fills the gap. J is TRBJ2-7 and V is TRBV6-2 or TRBV6-3; possibly TRBD1 for D (6 bases). The CDR3 loop spans 15 amino acids. The germline V gene has CDR1 MNHEY and CDR2 SVGEGT. Trimming removed 6 bases from V and 0 bases from J, with 15 bases in between. Partial CDR3 DNA: TGTGCCAGCAGGCGACCGGGACACCTCTCCTACGAG. Amino acids: CASRRPGHLSYE. The entire CDR3 protein is CASRRPGHLSYEQYF.

This clone was seen ten or more times. The read ends 3 residues shy of where the CDR3 ends; the end is completed using the germline J gene. This chain links TRBV5-1 with TRBJ2-7; 8 bases fit TRBD2. The CDR3 spans 15 residues. The germline V gene encodes CDR1 SGHRS and CDR2 YFSETQ. The junction had 4 bases not matched to a gene; V was cut back by 0 bases and J by 2 bases. The CDR3 spells CASSLALAGTYEQYF. The CDR3 bases that were read are TGCGCCAGCAGCTTGGCCCTAGCGGGTACCTACGAG.

This clone was counted ten times or more. The CDR3 goes on 3 residues after the read ends, and that part is filled in from the germline J gene. This chain connects TRBV10-3 to TRBJ2-2; TRBD1 agrees at 7 bases. Germline V gene sequence: CDR1 ENHRY, CDR2 SYGVKD. The CDR3 runs to 13 residues. Unmatched junction bases numbered 7, after V lost 6 bases and J lost 9 bases. CDR3 bases read: TGTGCCATCAGCCCGGGACAGTCCCGGGAG. It translates to CAISPGQSRE. In full, the CDR3 is CAISPGQSRELFF.

This clone was found many times. The CDR3 extends 3 residues past the end of the read, so its final part is completed from the germline J gene. The V gene is TRBV28, the J gene TRBJ1-2, with D perhaps TRBD1 (5 bases). The germline gives CDR1 MDHEN, CDR2 SYDVKM. The ends were cut back, 10 bases at V and 4 bases at J, with 16 bases in the middle. The CDR3 runs 13 residues. The DNA read from the CDR3 is TGTGCCACCCGCTTAGGGGAGGGCTATGGC. It yields the protein CATRLGEGYG. The full CDR3 is CATRLGEGYGYTF.

This clone was picked up many times. Read data end 3 residues before the CDR3 end; the end is taken from the germline J gene. The chain employs TRBV12-3 or TRBV12-4 and TRBJ2-7, with 11 positions matching TRBD2. V shed 5 bases and J 3 bases; nucleotides not matched to a gene: 9. This CDR3 has 16 residues. The CDR3 region is CASSPGTSGRRYEQYF. The sequenced CDR3 bases are TGTGCCAGCAGTCCCGGGACTAGCGGTCGTCGCTACGAG.

In its sample, this clone was seen many times. The part of the CDR3 DNA that was read is TGTGCCAGCAGCTTAGAAGGGAGCAATCAGCCC. It is translated as CASSLEGSNQP. The whole CDR3 reads CASSLEGSNQPQHF. The chain couples TRBV7-9 to TRBJ1-5; D is unresolved. The read ends 3 residues early relative to the CDR3; the germline J gene fills the gap. Trimming stripped 1 base from V and 1 base from J, with 5 bases between. Per germline, CDR1 SEHNR and CDR2 FQNEAQ (reference sequence). The CDR3 has 14 amino acids.

Many counts were recorded for this clone. The missing CDR3 end, 3 residues past where the read stops, is filled in from the germline J gene. This sequence joins TRBV20-1 and TRBJ2-7, with D perhaps TRBD1 (5 bases). V lost 7 bases and J 3 bases, leaving 13 bases between the germline ends. The CDR3 spans 12 residues. Germline V CDR1 and CDR2: DFQATT, SNEGSKA (reference sequence). CDR3 sequence reads: CSGQGRGYEQYF. The sequenced part of the CDR3 DNA is TGCAGTGGTCAGGGAAGAGGCTACGAG.